This entry concerns a single T cell receptor (beta chain). Clones were read by immunoSEQ multiplex PCR, and TCRdb kept only the in-frame ones, dropping some. This repertoire shows approximately 120,000 clones, roughly 80% found once; its top ten account for approximately 3.5%. This record belongs to a study of cytotoxic CD8 clonotypes in ibrutinib-treated CLL. Study overall: Patient counts were ten to eleven relapsed/refractory, under 16 treatment-naive and around 17 IGHV unmutated.

Germline-derived CDR1 and CDR2 are SNHLY and FYNNEI. The CDR3 sequence is 14 residues long. V was pared by 6 bases and J by 11 bases, with 10 bases of the junction left unmatched. The receptor's source is a human donor with chronic lymphocytic leukemia. The chain employs TRBV2 and TRBJ1-6; 7 bases are a match to TRBD1. The source was PBMCs, collected after 24 months of ibrutinib treatment. CDR3 nucleotide sequence: TGTGCCAGCAGAGAGGACAGGTGGAGTCCACCCCTCCACTTT. This encodes CASREDRWSPPLHF.